These T cell receptor beta chains were read from a single sample in a study of cytomegalovirus exposure and HLA in healthy donors. The repertoire was sequenced with immunoSEQ multiplex PCR; TCRdb's copy has only in-frame clones and lacks some. The sample holds under 150,000 clones, around 77% seen once. The source material was PBMCs. These receptors all stem from a woman younger than 45 in good health and CMV-seropositive. Both conserved end residues are part of each CDR3. Fields, in order: V gene, CDR3 protein.

TRBV7-2 | CASSLGLAGTYEQYF
TRBV4-1 | CASSLGHLNTEAFF
TRBV15 | CATSRDPTGVETQYF
TRBV10-2 | CATTSGGPTQYF
TRBV5-4 | CASSLAATNTEAFF
TRBV11-3 | CASSLGQASYEQYF
TRBV25-1 | CASSESGSRNEQFF
TRBV19 | CASSLGQGAEAFF
TRBV29-1 | CSVEEVTSGSYEQYF
TRBV9 | CASSVLSGTYNEQFF
TRBV30 | CAWSNIMGGGTYNEQFF
TRBV27 | CASGRGQHEAFF
TRBV7-3 | CASSLGSGVTDTQYF
TRBV19 | CASSIWDRVGYTF
TRBV30 | CAWSLTGGNEQFF
TRBV14 | CASSQGLITEAFF
TRBV30 | CAWSGDRTSGSYEQYF
TRBV25-1 | CASMGIRERQGQGEKLFF
TRBV4-2 | CASSPSGTSYNEQFF
TRBV30 | CAWSVQGKAGANVLTF
TRBV19 | CASSILTGTSGRADTQYF
TRBV29-1 | CSGMIGQYGNTIYF
TRBV19 | CASSRGGSYEQYF
TRBV14 | CASSQDRGGGNEQYF
TRBV5-6 | CASSLSFGGKAFEAFF
TRBV13 | CASSLAGAAESNEQFF
TRBV2 | CASSPWTSGTYEQYF
TRBV6-5 | CASSSGQGFYGYTF
TRBV5-1 | CASSLGGLQNEQFF
TRBV15 | CATRATGASSYNSPLHF
TRBV6-1 | CASSVAGGPDTQYF
TRBV5-1 | CASSRDWTGSTQETQYF
TRBV18 | CASSPQTTGEAFF
TRBV19 | CASSTPSGSDTGELFF
TRBV4-1 | CASSSPWPEDYEQYF
TRBV18 | CASSFSGVHGNIQYF
TRBV4-1 | CASSPQGQGLAAYEQYF